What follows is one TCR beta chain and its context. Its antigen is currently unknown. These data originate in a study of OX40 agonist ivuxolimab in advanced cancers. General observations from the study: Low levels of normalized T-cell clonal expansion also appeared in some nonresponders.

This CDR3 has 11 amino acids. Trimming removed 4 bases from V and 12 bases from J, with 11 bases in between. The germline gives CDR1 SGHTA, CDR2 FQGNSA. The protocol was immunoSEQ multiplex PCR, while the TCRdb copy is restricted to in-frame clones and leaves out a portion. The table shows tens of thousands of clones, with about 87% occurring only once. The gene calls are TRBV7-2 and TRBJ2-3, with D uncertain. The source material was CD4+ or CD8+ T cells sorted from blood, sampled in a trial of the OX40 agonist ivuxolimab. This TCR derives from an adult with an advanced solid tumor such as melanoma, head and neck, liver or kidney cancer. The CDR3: CASSSRTHQYF. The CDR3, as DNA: TGTGCCAGCAGCTCCAGAACCCACCAGTATTTT.